This entry lists 21 T cell receptor beta chains sequenced from one sample in a study of CD8+ T cells in alopecia areata. It was cDNA, reverse transcribed from extracted RNA, that served as the sequencing template. TCRdb keeps only in-frame clones here, not all; method: immunoSEQ multiplex PCR. Among under 250,000 clones listed, approximately 52% were seen once. Sequencing used CD4+ T cells sorted from blood, obtained at week 0. Receptors originate from a human donor with alopecia areata.

The J gene is TRBJ2-6, the V gene TRBV2; 8 positions agree with TRBD1. CDR1 and CDR2 from the germline V gene are SNHLY and FYNNEI. V shed 6 bases, J shed 0 bases, and the junction held 7 bases outside the gene matches. This CDR3 has 17 residues. In DNA form, the CDR3 reads TGTGCCAGCAGCCCTGGGACAGGCATCTCTGGGGCCAACGTCCTGACTTTC. This sequence encodes CASSPGTGISGANVLTF.

The V and J genes are TRBV30 and TRBJ1-3; D remains unclear. Trimming cost V 5 bases and J 3 bases, with 8 bases left between them. The length of the CDR3 is 12 residues. The germline V gene encodes CDR1 GTSNPN and CDR2 SVGIG (reference sequence). DNA of the CDR3: TGTGCCTGGCTTAGGGTTGGAAACACCATATATTTT. It translates to CAWLRVGNTIYF.

The chain combines TRBV7-9 with TRBJ1-2; D is unresolved. V was trimmed by 5 bases and J by 8 bases, leaving 24 bases between them. This CDR3 contains 16 residues. CDR1 is SEHNR and CDR2 is FQNEAQ in the germline V gene (reference sequence). The CDR3, as DNA: TGTGCCAGCAGCCCAAAGGCACCAGACGTAGGAGGGGGCTACACCTTC. Translating gives CASSPKAPDVGGGYTF.

The chain recombines TRBV5-1 with TRBJ2-5; TRBD1 agrees at 7 bases. J gave up 3 bases and V 4 bases, and 6 bases lay outside the gene matches. Germline assignment: CDR1 SGHRS and CDR2 YFSETQ. This CDR3 contains 14 residues. CDR3 amino acids: CASSRGQNEETQYF. CDR3 nucleotides: TGCGCCAGCAGCAGGGGACAGAACGAAGAGACCCAGTACTTC.

The J gene is TRBJ2-2, the V gene TRBV7-2, with 9 bases that match TRBD1. Trimming at V came to 5 bases and at J to 3 bases, leaving 4 bases not matched to a gene. The CDR3 contains 15 residues. Germline CDR1 reads SGHTA; CDR2 reads FQGNSA. The CDR3 nucleotides read TGTGCCAGCAGCCCTTGGACAGGGGACACCGGGGAGCTGTTTTTT. This encodes CASSPWTGDTGELFF.

Notes on this clone: The sample has other DNA sequences that encode this CDR3 too. The CDR3 region is CASSLGQINTEAFF. Written as DNA, the CDR3 is TGTGCCAGCAGCCTGGGACAGATTAACACTGAAGCTTTCTTT. This chain uses TRBV5-4 with TRBJ1-1, with TRBD1 matching 7 bases. The CDR3 loop spans 14 amino acids. Germline V gives CDR1 SGHNT, CDR2 YYREEE (reference sequence). Unmatched junction bases numbered 5, after V lost 4 bases and J lost 2 bases.

This sequence joins TRBV27 and TRBJ2-5, with D possibly matching TRBD2 (6 bases). The V and J ends lost 2 bases and 5 bases respectively, with 12 bases between them. This CDR3 spans 14 amino acids. Germline V lookup: CDR1 MNHEY, CDR2 SMNVEV (reference sequence). CDR3 residues: CASSLRRGEETQYF. The DNA of the CDR3 is TGTGCCAGCAGTTTACGGAGGGGCGAGGAGACCCAGTACTTC.

V is TRBV29-1 and J is TRBJ2-7; 12 bases line up with TRBD2. The CDR3 loop spans 14 amino acids. Losses at the gene ends were 4 bases for V and 3 bases for J; bases not matched to a gene: 4. From germline, CDR1 is SQVTM and CDR2 ANQGSEA. CDR3 loop: CSVGLAGVVYEQYF. The CDR3 DNA reads TGCAGCGTTGGACTAGCGGGGGTGGTCTACGAGCAGTACTTC.

The CDR3 DNA reads TGTGCCAGCAGCTTTGCATCCGAAGAGACCCAGTACTTC. This gives the protein CASSFASEETQYF. The rearrangement links TRBV7-9 to TRBJ2-5; D remains ambiguous. Trimming took off 3 bases at V and 3 bases at J, with 8 bases between the two ends. The length of the CDR3 is 13 residues. CDR1 and CDR2 from the germline V gene are SEHNR and FQNEAQ (reference sequence).

This sequence joins TRBV7-2 and TRBJ1-2, with a possible D match to TRBD1 (6 bases). Germline CDR1 reads SGHTA; CDR2 reads FQGNSA. The CDR3 runs 12 residues. V shed 5 bases and J shed 7 bases, with 11 bases lying between them. CDR3 protein: CASSPGGRGYTF. The CDR3, as DNA: TGTGCCAGCAGCCCGGGGGGCCGTGGCTACACCTTC.

The CDR3 here is CAWSGQGSEKLFF. For the CDR3, the DNA is TGTGCCTGGAGTGGACAGGGAAGCGAAAAACTGTTTTTT. The rearrangement links TRBV30 to TRBJ1-4; 7 positions agree with TRBD1. Germline values: CDR1 GTSNPN, CDR2 SVGIG (reference sequence). Trimming cost V 1 base and J 8 bases; bases outside gene matches: 4. The CDR3 has 13 amino acids.

This clone was counted between two and nine times. V gene TRBV7-9 combines with J gene TRBJ2-1; tentatively, D is TRBD1 (5 bases). V shed 5 bases and J shed 4 bases, with 12 bases lying between them. CDR3 size: 14 residues. Germline CDR1 is SEHNR and CDR2 is FQNEAQ (reference sequence). CDR3 sequence (DNA): TGTGCCAGCAGCCACGATGGACATTACAATGAGCAGTTCTTC. As protein: CASSHDGHYNEQFF. The variable domain in full, completed from reference TRBV7-9 and TRBJ2-1, reads DTGVSQNPRHKITKRGQNVTFRCDPISEHNRLYWYRQTLGQGPEFLTYFQNEAQLEKSRLLSDRFSAERPKGSFSTLEIQRTEQGDSAMYLCASSHDGHYNEQFFGPGTRLTVL.

This chain links TRBV30 with TRBJ2-3; D possibly uses TRBD1 or TRBD2 (5 bases each). The CDR3 length is 14 residues. Between the trimmed V and J ends, which lost 3 bases and 0 bases, there was a span of 10 bases. The germline CDR1 and CDR2 sequences are GTSNPN and SVGIG (reference sequence). Here the CDR3 reads CAWRRGVSTDTQYF. The DNA of the CDR3 is TGTGCCTGGAGAAGGGGAGTGAGCACAGATACGCAGTATTTT.

This clone showed up just a few times. The genes are TRBV6-6 and TRBJ2-5, with D perhaps given as TRBD1 or TRBD2 (5 bases each). In germline, CDR1 is MNHNY, CDR2 SVGAGI (reference sequence). The CDR3 is 16 residues long. With 4 bases removed from V and 0 bases from J, the gap between germline ends came to 15 bases. The chain's CDR3 is CASSWGKSVNQETQYF. The CDR3 DNA sequence: TGTGCCAGCAGTTGGGGGAAGTCGGTTAACCAAGAGACCCAGTACTTC.

The V call is TRBV30, the J call TRBJ1-1; D remains ambiguous. Germline V gene data show CDR1 as GTSNPN and CDR2 as SVGIG (reference sequence). The CDR3 has 12 residues. CDR3 nucleotides: TGTGCTAGAAGAGCGGGGAACACTGAAGCTTTCTTT. This sequence encodes CARRAGNTEAFF.

This clone was seen a handful of times. For the CDR3, the DNA is TGTGCCTGGGGGGCCCTCTATGGCTACACCTTC. This encodes CAWGALYGYTF. The gene calls are TRBV30 and TRBJ1-2; D may be TRBD1 (5 bases). The CDR3 is made up of 11 amino acids. Between the trimmed V and J ends, which lost 5 bases and 4 bases, there was a span of 8 bases. Per germline, CDR1 GTSNPN and CDR2 SVGIG (reference sequence).

The chain carries TRBV4-2 and TRBJ2-1, with a possible D match to TRBD2 (8 bases). The CDR3 consists of 17 residues. CDR1 LGHNA and CDR2 YNFKEQ come from the germline V gene. V dropped 4 bases and J dropped 4 bases, with 20 bases sitting between them. The CDR3, as DNA: TGTGCCAGCAGCCCAGCCACAGGGGCGGGGGGTTACAATGAGCAGTTCTTC. Amino acids: CASSPATGAGGYNEQFF.

V is TRBV4-1 and J is TRBJ1-2; the match to TRBD1 covers 8 bases. V shed 2 bases and J 4 bases; nucleotides not matched to a gene: 9. Germline V CDR1 and CDR2: MGHRA, YSYEKL. The CDR3 is made up of 16 amino acids. The DNA for the CDR3 is TGCGCCAGCAGCCAACCGGGACAGGAGCCTATCTATGGCTACACCTTC. This encodes CASSQPGQEPIYGYTF.

The chain is built from TRBV5-1 and TRBJ2-3, with TRBD1 matching 8 bases. V lost 6 bases and J lost 0; bases outside the gene matches: 6. CDR1 and CDR2 (germline): SGHRS, YFSETQ. The CDR3 is made up of 15 amino acids. The CDR3 DNA sequence: TGCGCCAGCACTGGGGGACAGGATAGCACAGATACGCAGTATTTT. Translating gives CASTGGQDSTDTQYF.

The V gene is TRBV7-9, the J gene TRBJ1-2; possible D gene TRBD1, 6 bases. The germline gives CDR1 SEHNR, CDR2 FQNEAQ (reference sequence). V lost 4 bases, J lost 8 bases, and 11 bases lay in between. This CDR3 comprises 12 residues. DNA of the CDR3: TGTGCCAGCAGCTCATCGGGGGGCGGCTACACCTTC. Its protein product is CASSSSGGGYTF.

About this clone: Different DNA sequences within this sample yield the same CDR3. This chain connects TRBV2 to TRBJ2-7, with 10 bases aligning to TRBD1. Unmatched junction bases numbered 6, after V lost 9 bases and J lost 4 bases. The CDR3 has 13 amino acids. Germline-derived CDR1 and CDR2 are SNHLY and FYNNEI. CDR3 loop: CASGGQGTYEQYF. The CDR3 DNA is TGTGCCAGTGGGGGACAGGGGACTTACGAGCAGTACTTC.